These 6 T cell receptor beta chains were all obtained from the same sample, sequenced in a study of CXCR3-negative and CXCR3-positive naive CD8 T cells. UMI-labeled TRB cDNA libraries were prepared by 5' RACE. One entry per CDR3 protein, without DNA, is what TCRdb gives after re-calling the 5' RACE reads. The sample features about 130,000 distinct CDR3 sequences, with under 0.5% in its top ten. Specimen: naive CXCR3- CD8+ T cells from blood. Subset described: CD45RO-CCR7+CD27+CD95- naive CD8+ T cells lacking CXCR3 (TNR3-). These receptors all stem from a human donor in good health. Some clones in this sample may be carry-over from other donors' samples.

The CDR3 protein is CASSLEESSRYF. The chain uses TRBV21-1 and TRBJ2-7. TRBV21-1 is assigned pseudogene status. This CDR3 is 12 amino acids long.

This chain connects TRBV20-1 to TRBJ2-1. The germline gives CDR1 DFQATT, CDR2 SNEGSKA (reference sequence). This CDR3 spans 11 amino acids. CDR3 residues: CSARETGEQFF.

The chain recombines TRBV7-9 with TRBJ1-1. Germline CDR1 is SEHNR and CDR2 is FQNEAQ (reference sequence). This CDR3 region has 14 residues. The CDR3 loop reads CASSHPDRNTEAFF.

The chain combines TRBV7-6 with TRBJ2-2; TCRdb calls TRBD1, which cannot be checked without DNA. The CDR3 has 16 residues. Germline-derived CDR1 and CDR2 are SGHVS and FNYEAQ. CDR3: CTSSPPPWGNPGELFF.

The chain is built from TRBV20-1 and TRBJ1-1; TCRdb outputs TRBD1, but without DNA this stays unchecked. From germline, CDR1 is DFQATT and CDR2 SNEGSKA (reference sequence). The CDR3 is 13 amino acids. The CDR3 is CSARDPGGTQAFF.

CDR3: CASSLTPGIGNTGELFF. This rearrangement joins TRBV4-1 to TRBJ2-2; TCRdb returns TRBD2, unconfirmable since there is no DNA. Germline loops: CDR1 MGHRA, CDR2 YSYEKL. The CDR3 loop spans 17 amino acids.